The T cell receptor (beta chain) under discussion was sequenced for a study of blood T cell repertoires in COVID-19. Study details: Acute-phase and convalescent COVID-19 samples originated in the United States, Italy and Spain.

Trimming shortened V by 0 bases and J by 5 bases, and 11 bases separated the two germline ends. This CDR3 has 14 amino acids. CDR1 GTSNPN and CDR2 SVGIG come from the germline V gene (reference sequence). Original processing methods: Estimated nucleated cell counts came from reference gene primer amplification. Produced via immunoSEQ multiplex PCR; TCRdb's table is partial and in-frame only. D and trimming come from the DNA, and the V and J calls and clone size come from that table. Of tens of thousands of clones in the sample, about 76% are singletons; the top ten hold 8.5%. The chain uses TRBV30 and TRBJ2-4, with D maybe TRBD2 (6 bases). The material sequenced was peripheral blood. This TCR came from a man aged 70 or older with active or convalescent COVID-19. The CDR3 sequence is CAWSVGLLENIQYF. Here the CDR3 DNA reads TGTGCCTGGAGTGTGGGACTCCTTGAAAACATTCAGTACTTC.